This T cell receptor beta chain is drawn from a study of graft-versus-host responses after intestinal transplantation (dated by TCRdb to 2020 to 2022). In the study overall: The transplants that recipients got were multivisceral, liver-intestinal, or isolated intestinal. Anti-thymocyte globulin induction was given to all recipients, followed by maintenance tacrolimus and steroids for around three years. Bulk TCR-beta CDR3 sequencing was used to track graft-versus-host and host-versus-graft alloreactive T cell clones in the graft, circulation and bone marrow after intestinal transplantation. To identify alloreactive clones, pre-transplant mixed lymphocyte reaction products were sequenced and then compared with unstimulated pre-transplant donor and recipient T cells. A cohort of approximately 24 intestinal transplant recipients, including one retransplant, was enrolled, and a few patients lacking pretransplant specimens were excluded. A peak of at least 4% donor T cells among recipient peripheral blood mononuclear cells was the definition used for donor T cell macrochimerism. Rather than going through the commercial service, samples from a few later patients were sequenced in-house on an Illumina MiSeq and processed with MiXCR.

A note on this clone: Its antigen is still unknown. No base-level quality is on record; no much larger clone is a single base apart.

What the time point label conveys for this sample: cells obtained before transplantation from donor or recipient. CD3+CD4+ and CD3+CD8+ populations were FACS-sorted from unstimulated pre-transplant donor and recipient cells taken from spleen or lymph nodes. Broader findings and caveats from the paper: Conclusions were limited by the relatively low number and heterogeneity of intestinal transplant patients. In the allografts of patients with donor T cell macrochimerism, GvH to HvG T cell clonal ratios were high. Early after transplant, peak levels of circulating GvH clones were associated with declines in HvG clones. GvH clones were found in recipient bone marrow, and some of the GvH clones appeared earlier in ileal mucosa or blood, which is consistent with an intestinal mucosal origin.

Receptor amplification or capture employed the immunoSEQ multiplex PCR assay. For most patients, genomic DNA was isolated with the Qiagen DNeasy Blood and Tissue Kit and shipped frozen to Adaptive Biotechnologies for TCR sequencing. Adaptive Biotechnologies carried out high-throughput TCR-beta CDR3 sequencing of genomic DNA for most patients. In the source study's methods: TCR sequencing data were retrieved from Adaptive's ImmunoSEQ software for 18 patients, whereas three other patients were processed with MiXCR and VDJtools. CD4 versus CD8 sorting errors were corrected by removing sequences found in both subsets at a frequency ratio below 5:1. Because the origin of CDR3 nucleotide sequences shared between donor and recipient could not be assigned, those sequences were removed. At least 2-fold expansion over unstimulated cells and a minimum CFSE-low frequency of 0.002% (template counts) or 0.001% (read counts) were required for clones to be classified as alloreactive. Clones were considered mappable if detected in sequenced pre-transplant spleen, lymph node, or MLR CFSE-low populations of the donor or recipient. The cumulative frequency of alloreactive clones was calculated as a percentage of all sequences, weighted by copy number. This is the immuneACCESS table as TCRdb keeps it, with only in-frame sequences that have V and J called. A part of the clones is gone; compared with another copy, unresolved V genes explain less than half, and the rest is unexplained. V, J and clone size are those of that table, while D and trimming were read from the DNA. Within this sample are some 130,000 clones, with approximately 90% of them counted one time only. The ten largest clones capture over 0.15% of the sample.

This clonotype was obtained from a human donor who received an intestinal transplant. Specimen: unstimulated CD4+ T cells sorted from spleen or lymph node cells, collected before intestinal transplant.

The bases are TGCGCCAGCAGCCAGTTGTCTCTGCGGTCTGGAAACACCATATATTTT. Protein translation: CASSQLSLRSGNTIYF. The chain employs TRBV4-1 and TRBJ1-3, with the D segment identity uncertain. Per the germline V gene, MGHRA is the CDR1 and YSYEKL is the CDR2. Including the terminal cysteine and phenylalanine, the CDR3 comprises 16 residues. Just CDR3 DNA is preserved here, 48 bases in frame from base 1. Trimming costs V 3 bases and J 1 base, and their ends lie 13 bases apart.